Below, 7 T cell receptor beta chains from the same sample are listed, as sequenced in a study of PD-L1 blockade in urothelial cancer. Data came from immunoSEQ multiplex PCR; TCRdb stores just in-frame clones and leaves some out. The sample consists of roughly 62,000 clones, approximately 80% of them appearing once. Here the sequenced sample was PBMCs, taken around atezolizumab (anti-PD-L1) treatment. The receptors stem from a man in his 70s with urothelial cancer.

The rearrangement joins TRBV20-1 to TRBJ1-2, with TRBD1 identical over 8 bases. The CDR3 is 11 residues long. Germline loops: CDR1 DFQATT, CDR2 SNEGSKA (reference sequence). V was pared by 6 bases and J by 6 bases, with 3 bases of the junction left unmatched. The chain's CDR3 is CSANRGDGYTF. The CDR3 DNA sequence: TGCAGTGCGAACAGGGGGGATGGCTACACCTTC.

This clone was counted a few times. V is TRBV9 and J is TRBJ1-2; no clear D. Germline V gives CDR1 SGDLS, CDR2 YYNGEE. This CDR3 has 15 residues. V gave up 0 bases and J gave up 3 bases, with 12 bases separating them. The CDR3 DNA reads as TGTGCCAGCAGCGTAGATCCGGGTCCTGACTATGGCTACACCTTC. Encoded protein: CASSVDPGPDYGYTF.

This sequence joins TRBV6-1 and TRBJ2-7; possible D gene TRBD2, 5 bases. V was shortened by 1 base and J by 3 bases, with 16 bases between the two germline ends. This CDR3 region has 16 residues. Germline CDR1 and CDR2: MNHNS and SASEGT. In DNA, the CDR3 is TGTGCCAGCAGTGAAGTCGGGGTTGGCAGCCTCTACGAGCAGTACTTC. Protein: CASSEVGVGSLYEQYF.

The V gene is TRBV19, the J gene TRBJ2-4; possibly TRBD2 for D (6 bases). Trimming took 3 bases from V and 15 from J, leaving 18 bases between them. CDR1 and CDR2 from the germline V gene are LNHDA and SQIVND (reference sequence). CDR3 length equals 13 residues. As DNA, the CDR3 is TGTGCCAGTAGTATGGTGGCGCAGGGAGGAGTGTACTTC. Translated: CASSMVAQGGVYF.

Within the sample, this clone is medium-sized (0.01 to 0.1%). The chain links TRBV28 to TRBJ2-7; 8 nucleotides line up with TRBD2. Germline V gene data show CDR1 as MDHEN and CDR2 as SYDVKM. V shed 6 bases and J 3 bases; nucleotides not matched to a gene: 7. The CDR3 runs to 14 residues. The chain's CDR3 is CASRPAGLGYEQYF. CDR3 in DNA: TGTGCCAGCAGACCGGCGGGACTAGGCTACGAGCAGTACTTC. The whole variable domain, filled in from reference TRBV28 and TRBJ2-7, reads DVKVTQSSRYLVKRTGEKVFLECVQDMDHENMFWYRQDPGLGLRLIYFSYDVKMKEKGDIPEGYSVSREKKERFSLILESASTNQTSMYLCASRPAGLGYEQYFGPGTRLTVT.

The J gene is TRBJ1-1, the V gene TRBV7-3, with D hard to call. The CDR3 spans 14 residues. The germline gives CDR1 SGHTA, CDR2 FQGTGA. V lost 4 bases to trimming and J lost 1 base, with 10 bases between them. The CDR3 region is CASSSDISNTEAFF. CDR3 coding DNA: TGTGCCAGCAGCTCAGACATTTCGAACACTGAAGCTTTCTTT.

Notes on this clone: A read error may account for a junction end that differs from germline. The chain carries TRBV28 and TRBJ2-3; 7 positions match TRBD1. The CDR3 sequence is 13 residues long. Germline CDR1 and CDR2: MDHEN and SYDVKM. The CDR3 loop is CASSLLRGGRPNF. CDR3 coding DNA: TGTGCCAGCAGTTTATTGCGAGGGGGCAGACCCAATTTT.